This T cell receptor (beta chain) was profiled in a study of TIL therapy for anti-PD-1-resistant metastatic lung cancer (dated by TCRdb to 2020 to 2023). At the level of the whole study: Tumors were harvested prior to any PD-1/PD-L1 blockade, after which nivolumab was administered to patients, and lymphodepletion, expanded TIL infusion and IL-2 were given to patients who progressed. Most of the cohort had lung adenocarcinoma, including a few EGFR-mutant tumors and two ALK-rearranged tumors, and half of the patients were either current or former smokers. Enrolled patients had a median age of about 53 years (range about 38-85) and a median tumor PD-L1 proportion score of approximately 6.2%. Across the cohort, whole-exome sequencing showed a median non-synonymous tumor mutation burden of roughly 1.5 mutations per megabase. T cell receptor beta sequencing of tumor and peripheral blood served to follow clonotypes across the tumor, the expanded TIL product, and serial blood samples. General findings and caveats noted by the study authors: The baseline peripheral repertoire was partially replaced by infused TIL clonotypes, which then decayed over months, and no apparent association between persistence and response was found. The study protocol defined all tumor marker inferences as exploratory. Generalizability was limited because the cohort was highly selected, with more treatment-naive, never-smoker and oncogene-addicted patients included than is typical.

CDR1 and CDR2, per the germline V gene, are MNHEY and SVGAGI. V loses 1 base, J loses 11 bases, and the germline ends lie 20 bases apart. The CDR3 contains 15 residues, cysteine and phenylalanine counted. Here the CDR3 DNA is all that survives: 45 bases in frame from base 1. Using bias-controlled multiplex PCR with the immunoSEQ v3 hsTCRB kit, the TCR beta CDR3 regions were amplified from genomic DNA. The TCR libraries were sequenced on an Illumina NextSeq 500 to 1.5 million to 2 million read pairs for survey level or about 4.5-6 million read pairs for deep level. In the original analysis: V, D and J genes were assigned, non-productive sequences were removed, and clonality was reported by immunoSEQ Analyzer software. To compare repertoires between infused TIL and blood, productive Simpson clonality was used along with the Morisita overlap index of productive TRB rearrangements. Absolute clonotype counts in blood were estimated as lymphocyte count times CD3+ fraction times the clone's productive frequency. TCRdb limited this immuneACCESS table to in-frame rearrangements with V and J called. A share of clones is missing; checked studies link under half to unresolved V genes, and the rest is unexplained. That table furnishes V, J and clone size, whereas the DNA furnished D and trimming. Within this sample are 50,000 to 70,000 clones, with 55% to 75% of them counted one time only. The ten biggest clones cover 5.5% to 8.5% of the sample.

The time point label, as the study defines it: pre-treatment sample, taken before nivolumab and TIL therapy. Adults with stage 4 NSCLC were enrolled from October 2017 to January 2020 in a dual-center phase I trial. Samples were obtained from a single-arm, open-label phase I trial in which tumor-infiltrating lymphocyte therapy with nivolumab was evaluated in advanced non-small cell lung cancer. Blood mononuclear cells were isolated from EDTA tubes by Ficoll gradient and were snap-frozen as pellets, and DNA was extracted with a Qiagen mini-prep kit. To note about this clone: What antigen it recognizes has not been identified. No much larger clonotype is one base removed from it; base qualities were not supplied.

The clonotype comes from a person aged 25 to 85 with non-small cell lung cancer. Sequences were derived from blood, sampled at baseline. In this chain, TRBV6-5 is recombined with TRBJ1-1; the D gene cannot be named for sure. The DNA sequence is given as TGTGCCAGCAGTTACTACGGACTGGACGGGTTTCGCGCTTTCTTT. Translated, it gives CASSYYGLDGFRAFF.